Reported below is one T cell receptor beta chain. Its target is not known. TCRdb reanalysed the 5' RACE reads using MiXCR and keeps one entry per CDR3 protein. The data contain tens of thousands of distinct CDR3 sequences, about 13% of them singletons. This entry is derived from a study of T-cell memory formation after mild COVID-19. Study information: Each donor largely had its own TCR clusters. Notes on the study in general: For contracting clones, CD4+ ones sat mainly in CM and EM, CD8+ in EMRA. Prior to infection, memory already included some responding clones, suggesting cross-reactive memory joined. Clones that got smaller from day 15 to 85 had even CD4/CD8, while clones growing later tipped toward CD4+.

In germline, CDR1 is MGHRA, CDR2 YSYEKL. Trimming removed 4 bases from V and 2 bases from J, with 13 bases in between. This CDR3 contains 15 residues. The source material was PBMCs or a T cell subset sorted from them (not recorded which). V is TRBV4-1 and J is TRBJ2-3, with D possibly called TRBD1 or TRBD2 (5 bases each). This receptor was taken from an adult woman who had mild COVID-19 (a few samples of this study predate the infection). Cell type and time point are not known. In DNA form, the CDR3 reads TGCGCCAGCAGCCCCGGGACGCGTGTCACAGATACGCAGTATTTT. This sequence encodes CASSPGTRVTDTQYF.